This T cell receptor (beta chain) was found in a study of T cell responses to AZD1222 COVID-19 vaccine. This clone was seen only once. No antigen is known for it. CDR1 is SQVTM, CDR2 ANQGSEA, per germline. CDR3 size: 13 residues. Trimming took 6 bases from V and 7 from J; bases not matched to a gene: 11. General study findings and limits: The number of AZD1222 recipients seropositive at baseline was only five or six. Researchers took repertoire samples only after the peak T cell response had come.

TCRdb's copy holds only in-frame clones and misses some; the assay was immunoSEQ multiplex PCR. The table records some 110,000 clones, roughly 80% of them present only once. Source: peripheral blood, taken on day 0 of AZD1222 vaccination. The V gene is TRBV29-1, the J gene TRBJ2-7, with TRBD2 identical over 8 bases. The sequence was collected from an adult in good health. As DNA, the CDR3 is TGCAGCGTGAGACGGGGGGGTCTGGGTGAGCAGTACTTC. It translates to CSVRRGGLGEQYF.